This T cell receptor (beta chain) was captured in a study of blood T cells in healthy people across ages. Points from the study as a whole: Estimates of total diversity, which came from one million sequenced T cells, were considered to be underestimates. What prevented conclusive comparison of naive and antigen-experienced cells was that PBMCs were unsorted.

Sample-barcoded 5' priming and a J-beta primer mix drove a second PCR of about 6 to 11 cycles. Each cDNA molecule was tagged by a template-switch adaptor that had 12 random nucleotides. Every sample produced at least 2.5 million CDR3-containing paired-end reads. MiXCR, run by TCRdb on the 5' RACE reads, gives a single entry per CDR3 protein. The sample contains about 1,500,000 distinct CDR3 sequences, 40% to 50% of which appear only once. In the case of this clonotype: Its antigen is undetermined.

This CDR3 contains 14 residues. Trimming pared 0 bases from V and 7 bases from J, leaving 14 bases between. CDR1 and CDR2 from the germline V gene are SGHRS and YFSETQ. Specimen: blood. This receptor was identified in a woman in her late teens or twenties in good health. The chain couples TRBV5-1 to TRBJ2-7; D is possibly TRBD2 (5 bases). CDR3 sequence reads: CASSLDGLRNEQYF. The CDR3 DNA reads TGCGCCAGCAGCTTGGACGGACTCCGTAATGAGCAGTACTTC.